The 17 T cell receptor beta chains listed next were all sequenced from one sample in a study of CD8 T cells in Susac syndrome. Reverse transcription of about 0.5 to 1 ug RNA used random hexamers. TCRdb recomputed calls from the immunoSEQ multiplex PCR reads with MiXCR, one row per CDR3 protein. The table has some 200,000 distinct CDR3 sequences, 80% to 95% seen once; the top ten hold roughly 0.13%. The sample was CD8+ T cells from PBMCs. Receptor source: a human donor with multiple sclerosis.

CDR3 sequence reads: CSVPKGTEAFF. The DNA for the CDR3 is TGCAGCGTGCCGAAGGGGACTGAAGCTTTCTTT. The gene calls are TRBV29-1 and TRBJ1-1; D possibly corresponds to TRBD1 (5 bases). The V and J ends lost 6 bases and 5 bases respectively, with 10 bases between them. Germline values: CDR1 SQVTM, CDR2 ANQGSEA. The CDR3 loop spans 11 amino acids.

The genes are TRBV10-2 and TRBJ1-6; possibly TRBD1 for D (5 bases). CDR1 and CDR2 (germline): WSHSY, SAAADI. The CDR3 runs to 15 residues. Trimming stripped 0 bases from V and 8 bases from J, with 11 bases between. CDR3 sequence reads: CASSESQGPYSPLHF. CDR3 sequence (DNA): TGCGCCAGCAGTGAGTCGCAGGGTCCCTATTCACCCCTCCACTTT.

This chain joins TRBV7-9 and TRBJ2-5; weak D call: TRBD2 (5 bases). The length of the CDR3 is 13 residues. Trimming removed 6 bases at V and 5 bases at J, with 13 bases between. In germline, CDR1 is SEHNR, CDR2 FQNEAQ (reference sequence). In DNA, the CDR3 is TGTGCCAGCAGACCCCCGGGAAGTGAGACCCAGTACTTC. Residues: CASRPPGSETQYF. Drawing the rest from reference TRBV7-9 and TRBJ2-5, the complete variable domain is DTGVSQNPRHKITKRGQNVTFRCDPISEHNRLYWYRQTLGQGPEFLTYFQNEAQLEKSRLLSDRFSAERPKGSFSTLEIQRTEQGDSAMYLCASRPPGSETQYFGPGTRLLVL.

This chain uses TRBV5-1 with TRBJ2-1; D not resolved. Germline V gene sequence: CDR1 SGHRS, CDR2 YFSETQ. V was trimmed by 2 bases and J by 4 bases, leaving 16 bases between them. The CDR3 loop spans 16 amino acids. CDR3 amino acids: CASSFGPYMTYNEQFF. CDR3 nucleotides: TGCGCCAGCAGCTTCGGACCCTACATGACTTACAATGAGCAGTTCTTC.

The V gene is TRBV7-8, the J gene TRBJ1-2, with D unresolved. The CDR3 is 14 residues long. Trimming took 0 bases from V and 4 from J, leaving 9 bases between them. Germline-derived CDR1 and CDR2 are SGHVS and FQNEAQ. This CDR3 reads CASSLAPDLYGYTF. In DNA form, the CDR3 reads TGTGCCAGCAGCTTAGCGCCTGACCTCTATGGCTACACCTTC.

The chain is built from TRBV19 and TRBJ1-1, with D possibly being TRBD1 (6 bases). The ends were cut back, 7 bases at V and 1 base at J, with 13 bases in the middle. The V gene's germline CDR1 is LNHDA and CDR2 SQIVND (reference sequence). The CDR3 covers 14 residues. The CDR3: CASTPGTRNTEAFF. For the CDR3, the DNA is TGTGCCAGTACCCCCGGGACAAGGAACACTGAAGCTTTCTTT.

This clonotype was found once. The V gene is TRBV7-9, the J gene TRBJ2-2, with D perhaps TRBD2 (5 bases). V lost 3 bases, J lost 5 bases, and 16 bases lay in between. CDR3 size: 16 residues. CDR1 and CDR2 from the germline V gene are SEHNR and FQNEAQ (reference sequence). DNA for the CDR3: TGTGCCAGCAGCTTGAAGGGAAGCGGCCTAACCGGGGAGCTGTTTTTT. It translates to CASSLKGSGLTGELFF.

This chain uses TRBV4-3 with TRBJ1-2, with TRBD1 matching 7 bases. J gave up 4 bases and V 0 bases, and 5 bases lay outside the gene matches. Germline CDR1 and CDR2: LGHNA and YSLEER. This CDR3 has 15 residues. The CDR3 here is CASSQESGDSYGYTF. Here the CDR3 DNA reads TGCGCCAGCAGCCAAGAAAGTGGGGACAGCTATGGCTACACCTTC.

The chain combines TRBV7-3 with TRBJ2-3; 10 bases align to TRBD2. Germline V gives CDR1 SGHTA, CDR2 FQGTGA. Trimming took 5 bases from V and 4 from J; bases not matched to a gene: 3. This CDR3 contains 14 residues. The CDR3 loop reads CASSPLAGADTQYF. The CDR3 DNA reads TGTGCCAGCAGCCCCCTAGCGGGGGCAGATACGCAGTATTTT.

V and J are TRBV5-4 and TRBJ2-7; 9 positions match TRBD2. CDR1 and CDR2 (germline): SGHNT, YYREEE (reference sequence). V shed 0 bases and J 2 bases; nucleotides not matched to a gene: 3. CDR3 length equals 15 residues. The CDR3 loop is CASSLEVAGAYEQYF. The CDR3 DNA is TGTGCCAGCAGCTTGGAAGTAGCGGGAGCCTACGAGCAGTACTTC.

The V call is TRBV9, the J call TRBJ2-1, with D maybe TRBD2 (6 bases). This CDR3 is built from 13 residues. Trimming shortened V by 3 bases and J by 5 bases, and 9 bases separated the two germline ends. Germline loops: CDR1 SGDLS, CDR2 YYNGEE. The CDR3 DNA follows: TGTGCCAGCAGCGCTGGGACTCACAATGAGCAGTTCTTC. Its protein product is CASSAGTHNEQFF.

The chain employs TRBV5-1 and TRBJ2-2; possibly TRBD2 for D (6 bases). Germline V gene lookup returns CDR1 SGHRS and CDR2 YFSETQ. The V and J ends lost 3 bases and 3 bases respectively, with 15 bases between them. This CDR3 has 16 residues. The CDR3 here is CASSSTWRGDTGELFF. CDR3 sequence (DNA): TGCGCCAGCAGCTCGACGTGGAGGGGAGACACCGGGGAGCTGTTTTTT.

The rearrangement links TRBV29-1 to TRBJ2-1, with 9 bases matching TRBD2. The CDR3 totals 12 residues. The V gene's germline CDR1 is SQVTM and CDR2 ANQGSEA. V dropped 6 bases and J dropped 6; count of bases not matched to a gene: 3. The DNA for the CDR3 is TGCAGCGTAGAGGGACTAGCCAATGAGCAGTTCTTC. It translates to CSVEGLANEQFF.

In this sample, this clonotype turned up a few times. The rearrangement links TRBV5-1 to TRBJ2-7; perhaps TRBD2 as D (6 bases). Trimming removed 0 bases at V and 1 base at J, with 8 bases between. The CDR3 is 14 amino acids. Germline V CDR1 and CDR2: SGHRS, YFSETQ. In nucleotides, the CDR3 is TGCGCCAGCAGCTTGGGGGGGGTATCCTACGAGCAGTACTTC. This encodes CASSLGGVSYEQYF.

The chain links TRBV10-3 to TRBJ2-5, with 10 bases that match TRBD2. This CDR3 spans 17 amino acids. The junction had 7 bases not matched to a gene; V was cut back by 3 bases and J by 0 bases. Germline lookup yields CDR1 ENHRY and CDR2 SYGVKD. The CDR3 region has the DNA TGTGCCATCAGTGATCCACTAGCGGGGACCTACCAAGAGACCCAGTACTTC. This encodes CAISDPLAGTYQETQYF.

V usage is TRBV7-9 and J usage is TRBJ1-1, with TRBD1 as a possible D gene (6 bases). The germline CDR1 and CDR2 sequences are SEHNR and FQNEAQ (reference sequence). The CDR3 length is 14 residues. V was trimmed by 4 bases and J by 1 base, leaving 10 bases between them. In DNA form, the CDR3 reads TGTGCCAGCAGCTCCTGGGACAAGAACACTGAAGCTTTCTTT. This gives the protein CASSSWDKNTEAFF.

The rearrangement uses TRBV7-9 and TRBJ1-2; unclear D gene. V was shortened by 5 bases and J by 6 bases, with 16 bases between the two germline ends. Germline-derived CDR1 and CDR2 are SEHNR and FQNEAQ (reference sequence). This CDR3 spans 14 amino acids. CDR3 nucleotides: TGTGCCAGCAGCCCCCGGGGAGGTGGGGATGGCTACACCTTC. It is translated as CASSPRGGGDGYTF.